This TCR beta chain came from a study of patients and donors after allogeneic stem cell transplantation. TCRdb redid the calling of the RT-PCR reads with MiXCR, one entry per CDR3 protein. The sample comprises about 31,000 distinct CDR3 sequences, about 6.8% of which are singletons, and approximately 35% rests with the top ten. CDR3 length: 14 residues. The junction had 5 bases not matched to a gene; V was cut back by 4 bases and J by 5 bases. Germline V lookup: CDR1 SEHNR, CDR2 FQNEAQ (reference sequence). The genes are TRBV7-9 and TRBJ1-1; 9 bases line up with TRBD1. The sample was blood, either unsorted or a sorted T cell fraction (not recorded which). The clonotype comes from a human donor who was either an allogeneic HSCT recipient or a stem cell or donor lymphocyte infusion donor (not recorded which). It is not recorded whose cells these are; they may come from a transplant donor. CDR3 in DNA: TGTGCCAGCAGCTCACAGGGGGCCGGGACTGAAGCTTTCTTT. It is translated as CASSSQGAGTEAFF.